This T cell receptor beta chain was obtained from a study of blood T cell repertoires in COVID-19. Looking at the study overall: The United States, Italy and Spain supplied acute and convalescent COVID-19 samples. T cells, B-cell-depleted T cells, or PBMCs provided the cDNA or gDNA that served as material.

This CDR3 contains 13 residues. Per germline, CDR1 LNHDA and CDR2 SQIVND (reference sequence). Trimming took 6 bases from V and 4 from J; bases not matched to a gene: 3. Original analysis: Estimation of nucleated cell counts relied on the amplification of reference gene primers. The assay was immunoSEQ multiplex PCR, and TCRdb's table has in-frame clones only and misses some. V and J calls and clone size are given by that table; D and trimming were obtained from the DNA. The table has around 50,000 clones, approximately 87% seen once. Patients in Seattle were enrolled during active infection, then followed longitudinally.

The V gene is TRBV19, the J gene TRBJ1-5, with 7 positions matching TRBD1. The receptor was derived from a woman aged 60-70 years with COVID-19, enrolled during active disease. Material: peripheral blood. CDR3 DNA: TGTGCCAGTAGCTGGGGACAGAATCAGCCCCAGCATTTT. Protein: CASSWGQNQPQHF.